The TCR beta chain described here comes from a study of control samples from healthy donors and cancer patients. Clones were sequenced by immunoSEQ multiplex PCR, and TCRdb holds only the in-frame ones, with some missing. Among 69,000 or so clones listed, less than 95% were seen once. The CDR3 totals 14 residues. The germline CDR1 and CDR2 sequences are MNHEY and SMNVEV (reference sequence). V was cut by 3 bases and J by 2 bases, with 10 bases left in between. This clone was observed a single time. This chain links TRBV27 with TRBJ1-2; weak D call: TRBD1 (5 bases). Sample: blood. The sequence came from a woman aged 30 to 39 in good health. CDR3 sequence: CASSLIGQNYGYTF. CDR3 nucleotide sequence: TGTGCCAGCAGTTTGATTGGACAAAACTATGGCTACACCTTC.